Listed below are T cell receptor beta chains from one sample, sequenced in a study of graft-versus-host responses after intestinal transplantation. TCRdb's table, derived via immunoSEQ multiplex PCR, lists solely in-frame clones and lacks some. The sample holds tens of thousands of clones, approximately 94% seen once. The input for sequencing was PBMCs, taken 156 days after intestinal transplant. Receptor source: a human patient who received an intestinal transplant, so some T cells may come from the graft donor. The CDR3 runs from the conserved cysteine through the conserved F or W. The D gene is left open where the match is weak. Clone size, where shown, is once, few, many, or a class for clones that have expanded.

v_gene,abundance,j_gene,d_gene,CDR3aa,CDR3nt
TRBV19,NA,TRBJ1-5,NA,CASRRYSNQPQHF,TGTGCCAGCAGACGGTATAGCAATCAGCCCCAGCATTTT
TRBV29-1,NA,TRBJ1-2,NA,CSVESEPINYGYTF,TGCAGCGTTGAATCCGAGCCCATCAACTATGGCTACACCTTC
TRBV7-9,once,TRBJ2-5,TRBD2,CASIRSGGETQYF,TGTGCCAGCATCCGTAGCGGGGGAGAGACCCAGTACTTC
TRBV5-8,NA,TRBJ1-6,TRBD1,CASSRGQGPFSSYNSPLHF,TGTGCCAGCAGCCGGGGACAGGGACCTTTCAGCTCCTATAATTCACCCCTCCACTTT
TRBV11-3,NA,TRBJ2-1,NA,CASSLERWGTSHNEQFF,TGTGCCAGCAGCTTAGAGAGGTGGGGGACAAGTCACAATGAGCAGTTCTTC
TRBV5-1,NA,TRBJ2-7,NA,CASSFRGNHYEQYF,TGCGCCAGCAGCTTCAGAGGGAATCACTACGAGCAGTACTTC
TRBV5-4,NA,TRBJ2-7,TRBD2,CASSSGTSTYEQYF,TGTGCCAGCAGCTCCGGGACTAGTACGTACGAGCAGTACTTC
TRBV11-2,NA,TRBJ2-7,NA,CASSLGWGLRYEQYF,TGTGCCAGCAGCTTAGGGTGGGGGCTGAGATACGAGCAGTACTTC
TRBV5-6,NA,TRBJ2-1,TRBD1,CASSNAGTGANEQFF,TGTGCCAGCAGCAATGCCGGGACAGGAGCCAATGAGCAGTTCTTC
TRBV6-1,NA,TRBJ2-7,NA,CASRGSSYEQYF,TGTGCCAGCAGGGGGAGCTCCTACGAGCAGTACTTC
TRBV29-1,NA,TRBJ2-5,TRBD1,CSVAGGVQETQYF,TGCAGCGTAGCAGGGGGAGTTCAAGAGACCCAGTACTTC
TRBV30,NA,TRBJ1-1,NA,CAWDGLLRGEAFF,TGTGCCTGGGACGGGCTCCTCCGCGGGGAAGCTTTCTTT
TRBV7-9,NA,TRBJ1-2,TRBD1,CASSFPQWTGATNYGYTF,TGTGCCAGCAGCTTTCCCCAATGGACAGGGGCGACTAACTATGGCTACACCTTC
TRBV27,NA,TRBJ2-7,TRBD1,CASGTGGKNEQYF,TGTGCCAGCGGGACAGGGGGCAAGAACGAGCAGTACTTC
TRBV27,NA,TRBJ1-1,NA,CASSLSGAYTEAFF,TGTGCCAGCAGTCTCTCGGGGGCATACACTGAAGCTTTCTTT